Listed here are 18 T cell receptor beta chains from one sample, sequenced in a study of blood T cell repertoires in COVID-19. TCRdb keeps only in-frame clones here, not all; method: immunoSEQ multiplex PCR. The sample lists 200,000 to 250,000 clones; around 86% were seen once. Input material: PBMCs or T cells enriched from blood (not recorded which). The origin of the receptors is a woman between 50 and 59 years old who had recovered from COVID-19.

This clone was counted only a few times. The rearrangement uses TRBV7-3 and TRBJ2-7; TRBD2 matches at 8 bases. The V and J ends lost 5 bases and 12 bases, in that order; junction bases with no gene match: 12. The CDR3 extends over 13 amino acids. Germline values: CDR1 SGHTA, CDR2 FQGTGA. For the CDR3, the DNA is TGTGCCAGCAGCCCTACAAAACTAGCGGCACTGTACTTC. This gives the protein CASSPTKLAALYF.

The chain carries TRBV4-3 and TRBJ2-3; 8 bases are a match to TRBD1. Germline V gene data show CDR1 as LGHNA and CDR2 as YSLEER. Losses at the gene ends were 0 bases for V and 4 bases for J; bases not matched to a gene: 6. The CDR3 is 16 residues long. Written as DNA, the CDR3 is TGCGCCAGCAGCCAAGATTGGGGCAGGGGGCCAGATACGCAGTATTTT. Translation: CASSQDWGRGPDTQYF.

The CDR3 coding sequence is TGTGCCAGCAGCCAATATACCGGGGAGCTGTTTTTT. This encodes CASSQYTGELFF. The rearrangement joins TRBV3-1 (or the pseudogene TRBV3-2) to TRBJ2-2; D uncertain. Looked up from germline, CDR1 is LGHDT and CDR2 is YNNKEL (reference sequence). Trimming left V 2 bases short and J 5 bases short, with 3 bases between. This CDR3 comprises 12 residues.

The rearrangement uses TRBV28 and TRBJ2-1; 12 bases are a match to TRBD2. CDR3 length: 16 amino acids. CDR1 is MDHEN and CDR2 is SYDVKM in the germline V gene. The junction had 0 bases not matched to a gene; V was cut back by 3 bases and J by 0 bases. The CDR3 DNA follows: TGTGCCAGCAGTTTGGGACTAGCGGGCTCCTACAATGAGCAGTTCTTC. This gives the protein CASSLGLAGSYNEQFF.

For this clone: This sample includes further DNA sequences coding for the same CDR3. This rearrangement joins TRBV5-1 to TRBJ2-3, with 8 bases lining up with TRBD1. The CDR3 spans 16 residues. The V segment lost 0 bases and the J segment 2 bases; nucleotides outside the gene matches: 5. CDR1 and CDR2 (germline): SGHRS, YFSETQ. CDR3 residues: CASSLGSGGPTDTQYF. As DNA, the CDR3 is TGCGCCAGCAGCTTGGGGTCAGGGGGCCCCACAGATACGCAGTATTTT.

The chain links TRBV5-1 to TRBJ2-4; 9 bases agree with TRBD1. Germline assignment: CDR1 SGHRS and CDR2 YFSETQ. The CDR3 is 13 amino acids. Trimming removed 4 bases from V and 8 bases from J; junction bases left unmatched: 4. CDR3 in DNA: TGCGCCAGCAGCACAGGGGGCAAGGACATTCAGTACTTC. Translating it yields CASSTGGKDIQYF.

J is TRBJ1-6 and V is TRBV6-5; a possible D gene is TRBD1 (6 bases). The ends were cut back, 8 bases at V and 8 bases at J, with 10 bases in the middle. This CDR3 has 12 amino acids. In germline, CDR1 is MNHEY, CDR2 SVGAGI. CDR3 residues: CASCSGDSPLHF. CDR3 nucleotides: TGTGCCAGCTGCTCAGGGGATTCACCCCTCCACTTT.

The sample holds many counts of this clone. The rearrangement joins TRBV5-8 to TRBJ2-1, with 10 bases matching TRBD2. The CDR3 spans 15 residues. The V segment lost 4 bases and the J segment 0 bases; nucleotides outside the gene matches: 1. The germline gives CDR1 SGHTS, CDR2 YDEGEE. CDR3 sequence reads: CASSPSGSSYNEQFF. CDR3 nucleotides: TGTGCCAGCAGCCCTAGCGGGAGCTCCTACAATGAGCAGTTCTTC.

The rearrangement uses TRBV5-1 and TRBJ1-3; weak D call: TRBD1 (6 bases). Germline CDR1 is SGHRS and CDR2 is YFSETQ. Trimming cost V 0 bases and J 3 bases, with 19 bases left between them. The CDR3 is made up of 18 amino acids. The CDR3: CASSLVSPTDSDGNTIYF. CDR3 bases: TGCGCCAGCAGCTTGGTATCCCCTACGGACAGCGATGGAAACACCATATATTTT.

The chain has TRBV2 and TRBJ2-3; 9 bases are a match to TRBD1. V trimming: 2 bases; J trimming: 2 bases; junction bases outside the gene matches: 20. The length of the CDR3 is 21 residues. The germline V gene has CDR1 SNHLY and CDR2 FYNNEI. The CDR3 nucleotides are TGTGCCAGCAGTGAATCAGGTGGACAGGGGACCCGGGACTACTTCACAGATACGCAGTATTTT. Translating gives CASSESGGQGTRDYFTDTQYF.

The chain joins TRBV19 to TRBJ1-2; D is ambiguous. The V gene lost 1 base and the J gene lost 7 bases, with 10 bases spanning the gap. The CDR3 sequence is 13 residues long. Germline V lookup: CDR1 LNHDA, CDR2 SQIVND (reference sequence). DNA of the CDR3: TGTGCCAGTAGTATAGCAGAAACGGGTGGCTACACCTTC. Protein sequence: CASSIAETGGYTF. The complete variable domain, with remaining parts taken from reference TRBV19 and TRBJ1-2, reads DGGITQSPKYLFRKEGQNVTLSCEQNLNHDAMYWYRQDPGQGLRLIYYSQIVNDFQKGDIAEGYSVSREKKESFPLTVTSAQKNPTAFYLCASSIAETGGYTFGSGTRLTVV.

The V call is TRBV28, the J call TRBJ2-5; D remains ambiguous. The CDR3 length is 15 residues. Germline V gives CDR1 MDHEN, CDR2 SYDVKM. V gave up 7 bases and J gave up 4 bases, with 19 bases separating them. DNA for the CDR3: TGTGCCAGCACCGCCACATGGGCGCAAAGAGAGACCCAGTACTTC. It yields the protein CASTATWAQRETQYF.

The CDR3 DNA reads TGCGCCAGCAGCCAAGTGGACGGGAGGGCCGGGGAGCAGTTCTTC. Translated, it gives CASSQVDGRAGEQFF. The chain combines TRBV4-1 with TRBJ2-1; 8 nucleotides agree with TRBD2. The V gene's germline CDR1 is MGHRA and CDR2 YSYEKL. V lost 1 base, J lost 10 bases, and 9 bases stayed unmatched. The CDR3 has 15 amino acids.

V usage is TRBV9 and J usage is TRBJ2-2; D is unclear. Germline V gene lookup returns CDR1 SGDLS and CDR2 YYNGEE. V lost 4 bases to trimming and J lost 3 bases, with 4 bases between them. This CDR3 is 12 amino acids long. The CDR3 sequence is CASSSYTGELFF. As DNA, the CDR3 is TGTGCCAGCAGCTCATACACCGGGGAGCTGTTTTTT.

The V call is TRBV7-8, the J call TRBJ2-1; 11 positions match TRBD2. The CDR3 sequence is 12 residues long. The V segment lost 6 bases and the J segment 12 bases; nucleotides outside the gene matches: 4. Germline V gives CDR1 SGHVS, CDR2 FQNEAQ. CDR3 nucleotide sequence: TGTGCCAGCAGAACTAGCGGGAGAACGCAGTTCTTC. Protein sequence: CASRTSGRTQFF.

Here the CDR3 DNA reads TGTGCCAGCAGCTTAGCAGGGGCCTCATTCGACTACACCTTC. Translating gives CASSLAGASFDYTF. The rearrangement joins TRBV7-2 to TRBJ1-2, with D tentatively TRBD1 (5 bases). Germline V CDR1 and CDR2: SGHTA, FQGNSA. Deletions cut 0 bases from V and 10 bases from J, with 15 bases between. The length of the CDR3 is 14 residues.

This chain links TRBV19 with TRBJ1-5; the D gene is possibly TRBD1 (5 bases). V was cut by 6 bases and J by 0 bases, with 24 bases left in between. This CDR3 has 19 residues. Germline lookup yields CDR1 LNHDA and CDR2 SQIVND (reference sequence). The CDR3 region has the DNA TGTGCCAGTAGAACGAATATGGAAGGAACAGGATATAGCAATCAGCCCCAGCATTTT. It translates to CASRTNMEGTGYSNQPQHF.

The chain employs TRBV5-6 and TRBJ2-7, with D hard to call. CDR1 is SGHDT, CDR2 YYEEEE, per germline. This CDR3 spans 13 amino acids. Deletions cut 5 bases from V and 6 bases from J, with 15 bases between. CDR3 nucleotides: TGTGCCAGCAGTGCGGCCCCCGGCAGCGAGCAGTACTTC. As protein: CASSAAPGSEQYF. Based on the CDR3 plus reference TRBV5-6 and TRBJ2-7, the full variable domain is DAGVTQSPTHLIKTRGQQVTLRCSPKSGHDTVSWYQQALGQGPQFIFQYYEEEERQRGNFPDRFSGHQFPNYSSELNVNALLLGDSALYLCASSAAPGSEQYFGPGTRLTVT.